This T cell receptor (beta chain) was found in a study of cytomegalovirus exposure and HLA in healthy donors. Whole-study context: Across 350 to 500 genotyped donors, approximately 80% landed in the Caucasian-associated ancestry cluster. Overall study findings and caveats: Earlier analysis found most TCR beta V segments productive about 87% or about 30% of the time.

PCR was performed using 60 Vbeta and 13 Jbeta primers. The data were produced by immunoSEQ multiplex PCR, yet TCRdb's version contains in-frame clones alone and is incomplete. The table has some 150,000 clones, 70% to 85% seen once; the top ten hold around 1.5%. As regards this clone: Its specificity is not known.

Trimming removed 4 bases from V and 6 bases from J, with 15 bases in between. The germline CDR1 and CDR2 sequences are WNHNN and SYGVQD (reference sequence). CDR3 length equals 14 residues. Input material: PBMCs. The receptor was isolated from a man between 25 and 39 years old in good health and CMV-seropositive. This rearrangement joins TRBV10-1 to TRBJ1-2; D might be TRBD1 (5 bases). The CDR3 reads CASSALTGNHGYTF. CDR3 bases: TGCGCCAGCAGTGCCCTTACAGGAAATCATGGCTACACCTTC.